This T cell receptor beta chain came from a study of T cell repertoires in cytomegalovirus infection. Study in general: Indicated by public TCR beta signatures were CMV infection and matching HLA type.

Using its own MiXCR run on the reads, TCRdb lists one record per CDR3 protein. Of about 890,000 distinct CDR3 sequences listed, around 30% were seen once; the top ten hold 11% to 15%. As regards this clonotype: Its antigen is not known.

General study results and limits: Ex vivo responses were dominated by HLA-C-restricted CMV-specific TCR beta clonotypes.

CDR1 SGHTA and CDR2 FQGTGA come from the germline V gene. The CDR3 length is 13 residues. V was pared by 5 bases and J by 5 bases, with 13 bases between. The genes are TRBV7-3 and TRBJ2-7; weak D call: TRBD2 (6 bases). This TCR derives from a human donor in good health (CMV status not recorded). Some clones in this sample may be carry-over from other donors' samples. The source was cultured CD8+ T cells from PBMCs, collected from culture after CMV antigen stimulation. This CDR3 is CASSGGTVHEQYF. In nucleotides, the CDR3 is TGTGCCAGCAGCGGAGGGACGGTCCACGAGCAGTACTTC.